These 24 T cell receptor beta chains share one sample of origin, sequenced in a study of cytomegalovirus exposure and HLA in healthy donors. The PCR made use of 60 Vbeta and 13 Jbeta primers. Assay: immunoSEQ multiplex PCR; the TCRdb copy retains only in-frame clones and omits some. Here the sample spans about 75,000 clones, approximately 82% being singletons. Specimen: PBMCs. Every receptor here comes from a man between 18 and 29 years old in good health and CMV-seronegative.

This clone was counted a single time. The CDR3 reads CASSDTGDQPQHF. CDR3 coding DNA: TGCGCCAGCAGTGATACAGGAGATCAGCCCCAGCATTTT. The chain is built from TRBV10-2 and TRBJ1-5, with a weak D call TRBD1 (5 bases). The CDR3 consists of 13 residues. Germline-derived CDR1 and CDR2 are WSHSY and SAAADI. Deletions cut 3 bases from V and 5 bases from J, with 8 bases between.

The V call is TRBV27, the J call TRBJ1-2; 8 bases align to TRBD1. V shed 5 bases and J 0 bases; nucleotides not matched to a gene: 5. CDR3 length: 15 residues. Germline V gene lookup returns CDR1 MNHEY and CDR2 SMNVEV (reference sequence). The CDR3 region is CASSPPGQANYGYTF. The CDR3 DNA reads as TGTGCCAGCAGTCCTCCGGGACAGGCTAACTATGGCTACACCTTC.

This clone has only a few counts. The chain uses TRBV4-3 and TRBJ1-6; maybe TRBD1 (5 bases). Germline CDR1 and CDR2: LGHNA and YSLEER. The CDR3 extends over 15 amino acids. V lost 0 bases and J lost 9, with 12 bases in between. CDR3 DNA: TGCGCCAGCAGCCAAGATACGTACAGGTTTTCACCCCTCCACTTT. This codes for CASSQDTYRFSPLHF.

This clone was seen a few times. V usage is TRBV19 and J usage is TRBJ2-2, with TRBD2 matching over 12 bases. The CDR3 is made up of 17 amino acids. CDR1 and CDR2 from the germline V gene are LNHDA and SQIVND (reference sequence). The V gene end was trimmed by 3 bases and the J gene end by 6 bases; junction bases not matched to a gene: 8. The CDR3 protein is CASSISSGGASAGELFF. The CDR3 DNA reads as TGTGCCAGTAGTATCTCTAGCGGGGGGGCATCGGCCGGGGAGCTGTTTTTT. Using reference TRBV19 and TRBJ2-2 for the parts outside the CDR3, the full variable domain is DGGITQSPKYLFRKEGQNVTLSCEQNLNHDAMYWYRQDPGQGLRLIYYSQIVNDFQKGDIAEGYSVSREKKESFPLTVTSAQKNPTAFYLCASSISSGGASAGELFFGEGSRLTVL.

The chain recombines TRBV18 with TRBJ2-1; a possible D gene is TRBD2 (5 bases). V was trimmed by 2 bases and J by 4 bases, leaving 12 bases between them. CDR1 and CDR2 (germline): KGHSH, LQKENI. The CDR3 has 15 residues. This CDR3 reads CASSPSITGYNEQFF. For the CDR3, the DNA is TGTGCCAGCTCACCATCCATAACGGGGTACAATGAGCAGTTCTTC.

This chain uses TRBV27 with TRBJ2-7, with TRBD1 matching 10 bases. The CDR3 totals 14 residues. Germline V gene lookup returns CDR1 MNHEY and CDR2 SMNVEV (reference sequence). Losses at the gene ends were 7 bases for V and 2 bases for J; bases not matched to a gene: 5. The CDR3: CASMWGTGAYEQYF. Here the CDR3 DNA reads TGTGCCAGCATGTGGGGGACAGGGGCCTACGAGCAGTACTTC.

The chain uses TRBV6-1 and TRBJ1-1; no reliable D call. This CDR3 is built from 12 residues. Germline CDR1 is MNHNS and CDR2 is SASEGT. V lost 5 bases to trimming and J lost 5 bases, with 9 bases between them. In DNA form, the CDR3 reads TGTGCCAGCAGTTTTCGAGATACTGAAGCTTTCTTT. Translated, it gives CASSFRDTEAFF.

The CDR3 sequence: CASTEMANYGYTF. The DNA of the CDR3 is TGTGCCAGCACGGAGATGGCTAACTATGGCTACACCTTC. The chain combines TRBV28 with TRBJ1-2, with unresolved D. This CDR3 has 13 amino acids. Germline lookup yields CDR1 MDHEN and CDR2 SYDVKM. V was shortened by 7 bases and J by 0 bases, with 9 bases between the two germline ends.

This chain connects TRBV9 to TRBJ2-7; 14 positions match TRBD2. The CDR3 runs 17 residues. Germline CDR1 SGDLS, CDR2 YYNGEE. With V trimmed by 0 bases and J by 0 bases, 2 bases remained unmatched. The CDR3 DNA reads TGTGCCAGCAGCGTAGCTGGGACTAGCGGGAGCTCCTACGAGCAGTACTTC. This translates into CASSVAGTSGSSYEQYF.

The chain uses TRBV28 and TRBJ2-7; maybe TRBD2 (6 bases). V was clipped by 7 bases and J by 6 bases, with 19 bases between them. This CDR3 contains 14 residues. The germline V gene encodes CDR1 MDHEN and CDR2 SYDVKM. The DNA of the CDR3 is TGTGCCAGCACTAGACTAGAGTTGGTCTCCGAGCAGTACTTC. As protein: CASTRLELVSEQYF.

Only one count was recorded for this clone. CDR3 protein: CASSFFRSDIGELFF. CDR3 in DNA: TGTGCCAGCAGCTTTTTCAGATCAGACATCGGGGAGCTGTTTTTT. This chain links TRBV5-6 with TRBJ2-2, with D hard to call. The CDR3 has 15 amino acids. V was clipped by 2 bases and J by 7 bases, with 15 bases between them. In germline, CDR1 is SGHDT, CDR2 YYEEEE.

V and J are TRBV28 and TRBJ2-7, with 8 bases lining up with TRBD1. Trimming removed 3 bases from V and 7 bases from J; junction bases left unmatched: 8. The CDR3 spans 14 residues. Germline loops: CDR1 MDHEN, CDR2 SYDVKM. The CDR3 nucleotides read TGTGCCAGCAGTTTTCCCGGACAGGGCTGGGAGCAGTACTTC. Amino acid sequence: CASSFPGQGWEQYF. Based on the CDR3 plus reference TRBV28 and TRBJ2-7, the full variable domain is DVKVTQSSRYLVKRTGEKVFLECVQDMDHENMFWYRQDPGLGLRLIYFSYDVKMKEKGDIPEGYSVSREKKERFSLILESASTNQTSMYLCASSFPGQGWEQYFGPGTRLTVT.

This chain joins TRBV7-2 and TRBJ1-5, with D perhaps matching TRBD1 (6 bases). This CDR3 has 15 residues. Germline V CDR1 and CDR2: SGHTA, FQGNSA. V was trimmed by 1 base and J by 7 bases, leaving 14 bases between them. In nucleotides, the CDR3 is TGTGCCAGCAGCTTAGGGGGGCAGGGGAGACAGCCCCAGCATTTT. Its protein is CASSLGGQGRQPQHF. The full variable domain, in which reference TRBV7-2 and TRBJ1-5 provide the parts outside the CDR3, is GAGVSQSPSNKVTEKGKDVELRCDPISGHTALYWYRQSLGQGLEFLIYFQGNSAPDKSGLPSDRFSAERTGGSVSTLTIQRTQQEDSAVYLCASSLGGQGRQPQHFGDGTRLSIL.

The V call is TRBV9, the J call TRBJ1-1; no clear D. The germline CDR1 and CDR2 sequences are SGDLS and YYNGEE. The ends were cut back, 4 bases at V and 3 bases at J, with 13 bases in the middle. The CDR3 has 14 residues. The chain's CDR3 is CASSKRGRDTEAFF. The CDR3 DNA reads as TGTGCCAGCAGCAAACGGGGTCGAGACACTGAAGCTTTCTTT.

J is TRBJ2-4 and V is TRBV30; 11 nucleotides agree with TRBD1. V lost 0 bases, J lost 7 bases, and 14 bases stayed unmatched. Germline-derived CDR1 and CDR2 are GTSNPN and SVGIG (reference sequence). There are 18 residues in the CDR3. The CDR3 region is CAWSVWMGQGGPLNIQYF. For the CDR3, the DNA is TGTGCCTGGAGTGTATGGATGGGACAGGGGGGCCCTTTGAACATTCAGTACTTC.

The rearrangement uses TRBV9 and TRBJ2-5, with D unresolved. Germline V gene lookup returns CDR1 SGDLS and CDR2 YYNGEE. The CDR3 consists of 15 residues. The V and J ends lost 0 bases and 4 bases respectively, with 13 bases between them. Written as DNA, the CDR3 is TGTGCCAGCAGCGTAGGGATTCTAGAGGTAGAGACCCAGTACTTC. Translated, it gives CASSVGILEVETQYF. The full variable domain, completed using reference TRBV9 and TRBJ2-5, is DSGVTQTPKHLITATGQRVTLRCSPRSGDLSVYWYQQSLDQGLQFLIQYYNGEERAKGNILERFSAQQFPDLHSELNLSSLELGDSALYFCASSVGILEVETQYFGPGTRLLVL.

The chain employs TRBV28 and TRBJ1-4; the D gene is possibly TRBD1 (6 bases). Germline V gene data show CDR1 as MDHEN and CDR2 as SYDVKM. This CDR3 spans 15 amino acids. V gave up 6 bases and J gave up 0 bases, with 11 bases separating them. The CDR3 DNA reads as TGTGCCAGCAGCCCTCAGGGGACAACTAATGAAAAACTGTTTTTT. Its translation: CASSPQGTTNEKLFF.

J is TRBJ2-7 and V is TRBV5-1; TRBD1 agrees at 9 bases. Germline CDR1 SGHRS, CDR2 YFSETQ. The V segment lost 0 bases and the J segment 3 bases; nucleotides outside the gene matches: 10. The CDR3 length is 17 residues. In nucleotides, the CDR3 is TGCGCCAGCAGCTTGGAAAGAGCTCGGGACAGGGACTACGAGCAGTACTTC. Protein: CASSLERARDRDYEQYF. Filled out from reference TRBV5-1 and TRBJ2-7, the complete variable domain reads KAGVTQTPRYLIKTRGQQVTLSCSPISGHRSVSWYQQTPGQGLQFLFEYFSETQRNKGNFPGRFSGRQFSNSRSEMNVSTLELGDSALYLCASSLERARDRDYEQYFGPGTRLTVT.

The V and J genes are TRBV6-6 and TRBJ2-1, with D perhaps matching TRBD2 (5 bases). V was clipped by 4 bases and J by 8 bases, with 15 bases between them. Germline V gene data show CDR1 as MNHNY and CDR2 as SVGAGI (reference sequence). CDR3 length equals 14 residues. In DNA, the CDR3 is TGTGCCAGCAGTTCCCGGGGAAACAAGGATGAGCAGTTCTTC. It translates to CASSSRGNKDEQFF.

V gene TRBV19 combines with J gene TRBJ1-1, with D perhaps TRBD1 (5 bases). The V end lost 3 bases, the J end lost 5 bases, and 16 bases lay between the germline ends. The germline CDR1 and CDR2 sequences are LNHDA and SQIVND (reference sequence). The CDR3 has 15 residues. In nucleotides, the CDR3 is TGTGCCAGTAGTATGGAGGGACCCCCGATGACTGAAGCTTTCTTT. It yields the protein CASSMEGPPMTEAFF.

This clone was detected only a few times. The chain uses TRBV16 and TRBJ2-3, with 7 positions matching TRBD1. The germline V gene has CDR1 KGHSY and CDR2 FQNENV. J gave up 1 base and V 5 bases, and 3 bases lay outside the gene matches. The CDR3 extends over 14 amino acids. Here the CDR3 DNA reads TGTGCCAGCAGCAGGGACAGCCGCACAGATACGCAGTATTTT. Protein sequence: CASSRDSRTDTQYF.

The chain is built from TRBV7-3 and TRBJ1-6; possibly TRBD1 for D (5 bases). The CDR3 is 14 residues long. V lost 5 bases and J 7 bases, leaving 12 bases between the germline ends. Germline loops: CDR1 SGHTA, CDR2 FQGTGA. The CDR3 region is CASSEQGWNSPLHF. In DNA, the CDR3 is TGTGCCAGCAGCGAGCAGGGATGGAATTCACCCCTCCACTTT.

Written as DNA, the CDR3 is TGTGCCAGCAGATCTTCGGACAGCAACTATGGCTACACCTTC. It codes for CASRSSDSNYGYTF. The rearrangement joins TRBV27 to TRBJ1-2; D perhaps matches TRBD1 (6 bases). CDR3 length: 14 residues. V was shortened by 6 bases and J by 2 bases, with 13 bases between the two germline ends. CDR1 and CDR2 (germline): MNHEY, SMNVEV (reference sequence).

This chain connects TRBV9 to TRBJ1-2, with TRBD1 as a possible D gene (5 bases). The CDR3 is 14 residues long. The V end was cut by 7 bases, the J end by 2 bases, with 15 bases between. CDR1 and CDR2 from the germline V gene are SGDLS and YYNGEE. CDR3 sequence: CASGGAGRNYGYTF. The CDR3 DNA follows: TGTGCCAGCGGCGGGGCAGGGCGGAACTATGGCTACACCTTC.